This TCR beta chain is from a study of cytomegalovirus exposure and HLA in healthy donors. This CDR3 is 16 amino acids long. Using immunoSEQ multiplex PCR, the repertoire was profiled, and TCRdb retains in-frame clones only, with some absent. The repertoire holds some 80,000 clones, with 95% to 96% as singletons. The sample consisted of PBMCs. This clonotype was sampled from a young woman in good health and CMV-seronegative. The chain uses TRBV21-1 and TRBJ2-7; the table calls TRBD1, which could not be checked here. TRBV21-1 is noted as a pseudogene. The CDR3 loop reads CASSKVRQGARYEQYF. The CDR3 DNA reads TGTGCCAGCAGCAAAGTACGCCAAGGGGCGCGCTACGAGCAGTACTTC.